This TCR beta chain originates from a study of human T cells and chemical hapten exposure. CDR1 is SGHRS, CDR2 YFSETQ, per germline. V lost 4 bases to trimming and J lost 0 bases; unmatched junction nucleotides: 3. This CDR3 spans 14 amino acids. Described time point: patch test 3, about 24 weeks after DPC sensitization. The treatment denotes: therapeutic diphenylcyclopropenone sensitization with weekly scalp DPC. This clonotype is medium-sized (0.01 to 0.1%) within its sample. The antigen is unknown. Whole-study findings and limits: After DPC sensitization, TCRs above 1 in 1000 frequency showed no change.

TCRdb fed the RACE reads into MiXCR, producing one record per CDR3 protein. The top ten clones hold around 1% of a sample with about 92,000 distinct CDR3 sequences, approximately 11% of them seen once. The genes are TRBV5-1 and TRBJ2-5; 7 positions agree with TRBD2. This clonotype was sampled from a young woman with alopecia areata. Some clones in this sample may be carry-over from other donors' samples. Sequences were derived from whole blood, sampled in connection with sensitization to the hapten diphenylcyclopropenone (DPC). The CDR3 nucleotides read TGCGCCAGCAGCCTGGGACTAAACCAAGAGACCCAGTACTTC. Amino acid sequence: CASSLGLNQETQYF.